This T cell receptor (beta chain) was recorded in a study of blood T cell repertoires in COVID-19. Study-wide context: Sources were T cells, B-cell-depleted T cells, or PBMCs; the material itself was cDNA or gDNA.

Only one count was recorded for this clone. Data came from immunoSEQ multiplex PCR; TCRdb stores just in-frame clones and leaves some out. This table holds a few hundred thousand clones, around 85% found once. The ends lost 6 bases at V and 4 bases at J; junction bases unmatched: 15. This CDR3 region has 16 residues. Per germline, CDR1 SNHLY and CDR2 FYNNEI. The clonotype originates from a young woman who had recovered from COVID-19. Input material: peripheral blood. This chain uses TRBV2 with TRBJ2-7, with 7 bases fitting TRBD1. The CDR3 is CASSPWIGGDRYEQYF. The CDR3 nucleotides read TGTGCCAGCAGCCCCTGGATAGGGGGCGACCGATACGAGCAGTACTTC.